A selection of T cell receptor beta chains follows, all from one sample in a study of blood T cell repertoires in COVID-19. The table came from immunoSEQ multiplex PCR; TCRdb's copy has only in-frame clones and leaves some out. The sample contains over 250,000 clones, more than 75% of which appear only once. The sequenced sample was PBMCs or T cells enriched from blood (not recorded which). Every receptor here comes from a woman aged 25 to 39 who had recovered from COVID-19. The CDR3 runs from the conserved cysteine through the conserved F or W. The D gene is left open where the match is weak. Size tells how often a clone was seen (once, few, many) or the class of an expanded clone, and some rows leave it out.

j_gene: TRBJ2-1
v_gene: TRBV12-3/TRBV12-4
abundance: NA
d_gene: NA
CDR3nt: TGTGCCAGCAGTTTGGACAGCTACAATGAGCAGTTCTTC
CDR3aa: CASSLDSYNEQFF

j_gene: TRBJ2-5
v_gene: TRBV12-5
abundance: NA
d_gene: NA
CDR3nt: TGTGCTAGTGGGCCGCGGGGCGGGGAGACCCAGTACTTC
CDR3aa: CASGPRGGETQYF

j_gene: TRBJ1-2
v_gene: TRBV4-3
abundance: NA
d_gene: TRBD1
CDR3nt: TGCGCCAGCAGCCACAGGGGGGCGGGCGGCTACACCTTC
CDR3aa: CASSHRGAGGYTF

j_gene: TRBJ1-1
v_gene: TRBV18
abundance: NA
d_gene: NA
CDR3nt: TGTGCCAGCTCACGATCCGGGACAAGACCTGAAGCTTTCTTT
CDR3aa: CASSRSGTRPEAFF

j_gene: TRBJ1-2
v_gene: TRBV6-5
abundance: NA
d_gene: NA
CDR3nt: TGTGCCAGCTACTCGCCAGGGAACTATGGCTACACCTTC
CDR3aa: CASYSPGNYGYTF

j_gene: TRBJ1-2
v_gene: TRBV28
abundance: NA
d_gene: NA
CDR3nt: TGTGCCAGCCGGGACACTAACTATGGCTACACCTTC
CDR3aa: CASRDTNYGYTF

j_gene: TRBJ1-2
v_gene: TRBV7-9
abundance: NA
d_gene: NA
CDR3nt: TGTGCCAGCAGCTTAGACAATTATGGCTACACCTTC
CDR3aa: CASSLDNYGYTF

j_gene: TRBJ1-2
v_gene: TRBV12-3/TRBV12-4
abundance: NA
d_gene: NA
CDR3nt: TGTGCCAGCACCCGGACTCCTTCATATGGCTACACCTTC
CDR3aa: CASTRTPSYGYTF

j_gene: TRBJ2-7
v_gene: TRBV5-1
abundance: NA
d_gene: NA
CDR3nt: TGCGCCAGCAGCTCTGATGCTGGGAGCCCCCCTCTCGAGCAGTACTTC
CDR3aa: CASSSDAGSPPLEQYF

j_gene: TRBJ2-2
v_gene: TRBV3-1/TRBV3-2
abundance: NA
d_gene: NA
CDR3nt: TGTGCCAGCAGCCAAGAACCCGAGGCCGGGGAGCTGTTTTTT
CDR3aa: CASSQEPEAGELFF

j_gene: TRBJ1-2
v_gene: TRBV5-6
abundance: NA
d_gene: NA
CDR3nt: TGTGCCAGCAGCAGTGGACAGTTAAGCGGCTACACCTTC
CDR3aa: CASSSGQLSGYTF

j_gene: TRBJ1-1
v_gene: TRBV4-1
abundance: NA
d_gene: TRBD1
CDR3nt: TGCGCCAGCAGCCAAGACCCGGGACAGGGGAACACTGAAGCTTTCTTT
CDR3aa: CASSQDPGQGNTEAFF

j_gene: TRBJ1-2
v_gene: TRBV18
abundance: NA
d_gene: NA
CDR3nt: TGTGCCAGCTCACTCTCCGGGACACTCGGTTCCCTCTATGGCTACACCTTC
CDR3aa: CASSLSGTLGSLYGYTF

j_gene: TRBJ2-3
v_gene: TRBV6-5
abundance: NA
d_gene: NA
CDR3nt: TGTGCCAGCAGCTCTAGCACAGATACGCAGTATTTT
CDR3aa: CASSSSTDTQYF

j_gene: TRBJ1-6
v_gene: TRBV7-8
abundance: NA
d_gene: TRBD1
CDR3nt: TGTGCCAGCAGCCCAAGGACAGGGGGCTATAATTCACCCCTCCACTTT
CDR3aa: CASSPRTGGYNSPLHF

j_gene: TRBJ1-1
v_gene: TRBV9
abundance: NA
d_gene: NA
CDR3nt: TGTGCCAGCAGCGTAGTGGGGACTAACACTGAAGCTTTCTTT
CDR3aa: CASSVVGTNTEAFF

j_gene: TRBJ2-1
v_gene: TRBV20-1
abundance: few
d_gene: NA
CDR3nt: TGCAGTGCTAGTCGGGGTCGGAGAGGGGGTCGGGAGCAGTTCTTC
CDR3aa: CSASRGRRGGREQFF

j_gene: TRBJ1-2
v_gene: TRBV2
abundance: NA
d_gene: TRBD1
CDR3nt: TGTGCCAGCAGCTACAACAGGGGTTCCGGCTACACCTTC
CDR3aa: CASSYNRGSGYTF

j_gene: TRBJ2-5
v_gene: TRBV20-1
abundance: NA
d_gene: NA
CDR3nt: TGCAGTGCTAGAGCCGACGGGGACCAGTACTTC
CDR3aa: CSARADGDQYF

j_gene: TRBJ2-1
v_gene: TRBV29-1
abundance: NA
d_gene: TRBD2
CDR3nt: TGCAGCGTTGGCGGGGGGGACCGGAATGAGCAGTTCTTC
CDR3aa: CSVGGGDRNEQFF

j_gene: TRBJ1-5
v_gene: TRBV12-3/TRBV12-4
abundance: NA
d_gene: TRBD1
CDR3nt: TGTGCCACCGGGGAAGGGGGCCAGCCCCAGCATTTT
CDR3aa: CATGEGGQPQHF

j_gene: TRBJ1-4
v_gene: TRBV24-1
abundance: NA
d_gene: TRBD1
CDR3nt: TGTGCCACCAGTGAAGTGAGAGCGACAGGGGTTGAAAAACTGTTTTTT
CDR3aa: CATSEVRATGVEKLFF

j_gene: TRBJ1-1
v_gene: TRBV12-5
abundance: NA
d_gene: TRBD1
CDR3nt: TGTGCTAGTGCCCTGACGACAGGGTTCGGAGAAGCTTTCTTT
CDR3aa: CASALTTGFGEAFF

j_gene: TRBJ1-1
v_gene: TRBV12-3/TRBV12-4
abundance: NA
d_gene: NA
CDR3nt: TGTGCCAGCAGCAGGACAGATAACACTGAAGCTTTCTTT
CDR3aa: CASSRTDNTEAFF

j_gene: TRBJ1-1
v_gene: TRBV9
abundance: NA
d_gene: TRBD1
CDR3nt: TGTGCCAGCAGCGTATACCCAGGGGGCATTGCTGAAGCTTTCTTT
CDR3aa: CASSVYPGGIAEAFF

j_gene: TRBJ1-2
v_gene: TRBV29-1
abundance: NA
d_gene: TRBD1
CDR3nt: TGCAGCGTTGAAGTTAGGGGACAGGGATACGGCTACACCTTC
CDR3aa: CSVEVRGQGYGYTF

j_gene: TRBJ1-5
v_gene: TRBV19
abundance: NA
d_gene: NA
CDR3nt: TGTGCCAGTAGTATGCAGGGATTGGGCAATCAGCCCCAGCATTTT
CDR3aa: CASSMQGLGNQPQHF

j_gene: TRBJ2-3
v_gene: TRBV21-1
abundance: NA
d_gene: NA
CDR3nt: TGTGCCAGCAGCCCTCGGACAGATTCTAGCACAGATACGCAGTATTTT
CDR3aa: CASSPRTDSSTDTQYF

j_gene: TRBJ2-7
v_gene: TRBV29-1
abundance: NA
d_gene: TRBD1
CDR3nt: TGCAGCGTTAAAGGACAGGGGGCCTACGAGCAGTACTTC
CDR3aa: CSVKGQGAYEQYF

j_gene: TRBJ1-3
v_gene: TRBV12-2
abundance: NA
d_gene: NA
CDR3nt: TGTGCAAGTCGCTTAGCAAGAAGCGGACAGGGACGCCACGGAAACACCATATATTTT
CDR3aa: CASRLARSGQGRHGNTIYF

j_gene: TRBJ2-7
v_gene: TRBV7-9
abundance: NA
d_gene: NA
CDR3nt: TGTGCCAGCACCCCGAGGGGGCTAGCGTCCCTCTACGAGCAGTACTTC
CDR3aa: CASTPRGLASLYEQYF

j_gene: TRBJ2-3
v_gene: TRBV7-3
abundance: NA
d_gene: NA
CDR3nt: TGTGCCAGCAGCCCCGGGACTCCGCCGAACAAGCAGTATTTT
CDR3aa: CASSPGTPPNKQYF

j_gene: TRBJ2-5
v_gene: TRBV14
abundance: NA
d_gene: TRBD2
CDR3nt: TGTGCCAGCAGTCCCCTAGGCGGGGGGGCCGAAGAGACCCAGTACTTC
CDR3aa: CASSPLGGGAEETQYF

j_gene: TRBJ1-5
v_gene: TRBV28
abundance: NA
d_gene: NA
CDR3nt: TGTGCCAGCAGTGGACTGACAAATCAGCCCCAGCATTTT
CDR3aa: CASSGLTNQPQHF

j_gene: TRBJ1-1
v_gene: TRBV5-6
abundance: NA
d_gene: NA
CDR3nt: TGTGCCAGCAGCTTGATCAACCCACAGGAGAGGACTGAAGCTTTCTTT
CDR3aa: CASSLINPQERTEAFF